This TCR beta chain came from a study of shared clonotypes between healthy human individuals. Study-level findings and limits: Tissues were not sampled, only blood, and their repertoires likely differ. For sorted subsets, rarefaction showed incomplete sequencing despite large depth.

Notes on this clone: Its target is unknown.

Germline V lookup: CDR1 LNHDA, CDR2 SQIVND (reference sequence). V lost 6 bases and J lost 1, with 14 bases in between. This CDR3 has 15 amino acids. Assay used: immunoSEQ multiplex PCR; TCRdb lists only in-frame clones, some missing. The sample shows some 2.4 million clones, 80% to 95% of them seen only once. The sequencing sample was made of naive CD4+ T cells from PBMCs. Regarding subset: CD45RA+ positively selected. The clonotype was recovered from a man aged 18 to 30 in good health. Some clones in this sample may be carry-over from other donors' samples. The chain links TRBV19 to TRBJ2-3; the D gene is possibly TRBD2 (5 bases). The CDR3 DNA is TGTGCCAGTAGGTTCACTAGGCGGCGCACAGATACGCAGTATTTT. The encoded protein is CASRFTRRRTDTQYF. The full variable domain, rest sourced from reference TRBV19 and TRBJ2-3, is DGGITQSPKYLFRKEGQNVTLSCEQNLNHDAMYWYRQDPGQGLRLIYYSQIVNDFQKGDIAEGYSVSREKKESFPLTVTSAQKNPTAFYLCASRFTRRRTDTQYFGPGTRLTVL.